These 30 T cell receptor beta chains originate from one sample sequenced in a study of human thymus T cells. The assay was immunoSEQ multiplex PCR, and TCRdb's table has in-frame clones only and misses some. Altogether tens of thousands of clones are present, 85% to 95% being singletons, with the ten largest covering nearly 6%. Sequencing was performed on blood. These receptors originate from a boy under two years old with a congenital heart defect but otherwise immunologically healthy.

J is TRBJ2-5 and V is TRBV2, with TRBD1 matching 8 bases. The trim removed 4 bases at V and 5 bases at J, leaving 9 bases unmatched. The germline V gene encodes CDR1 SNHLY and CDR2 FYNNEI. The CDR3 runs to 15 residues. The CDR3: CASSVSDRVVETQYF. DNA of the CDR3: TGTGCCAGCAGTGTATCGGACAGGGTGGTGGAGACCCAGTACTTC.

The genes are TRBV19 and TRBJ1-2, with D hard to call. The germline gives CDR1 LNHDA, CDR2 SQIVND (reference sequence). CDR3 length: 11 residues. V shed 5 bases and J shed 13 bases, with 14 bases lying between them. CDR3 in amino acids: CASSLDLPVTF. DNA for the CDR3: TGTGCCAGTAGTTTGGACCTACCGGTCACCTTC.

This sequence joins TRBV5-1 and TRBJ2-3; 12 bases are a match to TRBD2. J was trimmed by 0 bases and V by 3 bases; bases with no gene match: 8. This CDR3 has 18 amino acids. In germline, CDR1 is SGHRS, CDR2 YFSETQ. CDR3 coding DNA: TGCGCCAGCAGCTCACTAGCGGGAGGCCCAATTAGCACAGATACGCAGTATTTT. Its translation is CASSSLAGGPISTDTQYF.

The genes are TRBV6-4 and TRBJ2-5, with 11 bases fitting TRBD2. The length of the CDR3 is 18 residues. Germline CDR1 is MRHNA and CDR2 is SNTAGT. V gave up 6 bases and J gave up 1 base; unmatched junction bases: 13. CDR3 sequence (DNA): TGTGCCAGCAGATCGGGGCTAGCGGGGGGTACTGCCCAAGAGACCCAGTACTTC. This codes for CASRSGLAGGTAQETQYF.

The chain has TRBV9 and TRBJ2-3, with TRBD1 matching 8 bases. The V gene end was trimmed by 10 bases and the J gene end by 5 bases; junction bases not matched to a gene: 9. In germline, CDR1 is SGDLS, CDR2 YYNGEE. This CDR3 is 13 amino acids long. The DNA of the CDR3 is TGTGCCGCCGCCCAGGGGGCAAAAGATACGCAGTATTTT. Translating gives CAAAQGAKDTQYF.

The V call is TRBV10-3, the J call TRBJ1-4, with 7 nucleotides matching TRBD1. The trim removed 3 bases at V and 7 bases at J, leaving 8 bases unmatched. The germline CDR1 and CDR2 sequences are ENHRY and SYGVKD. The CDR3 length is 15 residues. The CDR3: CAISEGGTVGEKLFF. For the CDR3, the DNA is TGTGCCATCAGTGAAGGGGGGACAGTAGGTGAAAAACTGTTTTTT.

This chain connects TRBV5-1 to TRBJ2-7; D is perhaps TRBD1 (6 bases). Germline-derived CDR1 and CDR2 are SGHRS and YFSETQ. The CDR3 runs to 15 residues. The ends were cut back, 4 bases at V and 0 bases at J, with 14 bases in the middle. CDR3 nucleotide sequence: TGCGCCAGCAGCCCCGGGACACCGAACTCCTACGAGCAGTACTTC. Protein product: CASSPGTPNSYEQYF.

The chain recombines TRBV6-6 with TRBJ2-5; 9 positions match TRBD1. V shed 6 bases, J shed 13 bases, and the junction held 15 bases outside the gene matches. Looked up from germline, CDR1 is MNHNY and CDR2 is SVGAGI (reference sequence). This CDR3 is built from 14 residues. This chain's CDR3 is CASSHLPTGGIGYF. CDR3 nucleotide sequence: TGTGCCAGCAGCCACCTTCCGACAGGGGGTATAGGGTACTTC.

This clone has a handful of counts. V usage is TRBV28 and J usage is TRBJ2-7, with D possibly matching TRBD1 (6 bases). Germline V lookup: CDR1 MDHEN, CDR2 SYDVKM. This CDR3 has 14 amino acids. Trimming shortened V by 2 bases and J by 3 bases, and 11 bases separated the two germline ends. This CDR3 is CASSLEGDGYEQYF. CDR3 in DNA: TGTGCCAGCAGTTTAGAGGGGGACGGCTACGAGCAGTACTTC.

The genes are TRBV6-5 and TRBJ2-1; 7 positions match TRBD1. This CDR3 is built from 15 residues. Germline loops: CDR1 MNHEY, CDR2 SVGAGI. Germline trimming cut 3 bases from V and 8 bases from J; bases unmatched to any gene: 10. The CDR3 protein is CASSYSFQGVYEQFF. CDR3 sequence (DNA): TGTGCCAGCAGTTATTCGTTCCAGGGGGTGTATGAGCAGTTCTTC.

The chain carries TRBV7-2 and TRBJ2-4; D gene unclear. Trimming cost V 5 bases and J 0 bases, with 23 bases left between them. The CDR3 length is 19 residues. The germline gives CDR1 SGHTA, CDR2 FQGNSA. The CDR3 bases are TGTGCCAGCAGCCAAAGGCCCCCTGGGCTGAGTCTAGCCAAAAACATTCAGTACTTC. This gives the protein CASSQRPPGLSLAKNIQYF.

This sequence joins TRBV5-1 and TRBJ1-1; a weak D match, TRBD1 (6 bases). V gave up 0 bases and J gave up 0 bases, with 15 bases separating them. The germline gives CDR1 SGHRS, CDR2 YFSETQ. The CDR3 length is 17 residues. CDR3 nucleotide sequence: TGCGCCAGCAGCTTGGCCCGGAAGGAGGGGGTGAACACTGAAGCTTTCTTT. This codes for CASSLARKEGVNTEAFF.

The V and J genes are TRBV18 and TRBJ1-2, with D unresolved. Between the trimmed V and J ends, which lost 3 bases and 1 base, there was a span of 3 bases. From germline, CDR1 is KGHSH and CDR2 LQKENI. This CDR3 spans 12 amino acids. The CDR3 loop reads CASSPDNYGYTF. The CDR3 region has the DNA TGTGCCAGCTCACCGGATAACTATGGCTACACCTTC.

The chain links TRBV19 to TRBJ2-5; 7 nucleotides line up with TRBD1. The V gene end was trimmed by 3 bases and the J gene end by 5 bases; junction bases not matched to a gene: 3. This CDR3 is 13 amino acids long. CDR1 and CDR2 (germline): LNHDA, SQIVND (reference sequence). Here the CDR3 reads CASSIGDSETQYF. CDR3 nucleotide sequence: TGTGCCAGTAGTATTGGGGACAGCGAGACCCAGTACTTC.

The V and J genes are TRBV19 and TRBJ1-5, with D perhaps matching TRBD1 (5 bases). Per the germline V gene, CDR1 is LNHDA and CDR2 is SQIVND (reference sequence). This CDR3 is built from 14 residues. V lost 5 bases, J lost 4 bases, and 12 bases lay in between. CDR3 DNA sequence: TGTGCCAGTAGTCCGCGTTCAGGGAATCAGCCCCAGCATTTT. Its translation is CASSPRSGNQPQHF.

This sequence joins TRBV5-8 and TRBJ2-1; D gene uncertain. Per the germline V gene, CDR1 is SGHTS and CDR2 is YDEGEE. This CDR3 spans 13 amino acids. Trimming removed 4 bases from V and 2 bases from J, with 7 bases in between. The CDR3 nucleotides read TGTGCCAGCAGCCTTGGACCCTACAATGAGCAGTTCTTC. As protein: CASSLGPYNEQFF.

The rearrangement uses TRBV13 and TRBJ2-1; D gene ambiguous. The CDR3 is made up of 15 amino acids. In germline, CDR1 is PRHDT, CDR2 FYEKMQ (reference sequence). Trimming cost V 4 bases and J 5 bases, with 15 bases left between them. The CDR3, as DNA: TGTGCCAGCAGCTCACGACGGAGATCCGACAATGAGCAGTTCTTC. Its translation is CASSSRRRSDNEQFF.

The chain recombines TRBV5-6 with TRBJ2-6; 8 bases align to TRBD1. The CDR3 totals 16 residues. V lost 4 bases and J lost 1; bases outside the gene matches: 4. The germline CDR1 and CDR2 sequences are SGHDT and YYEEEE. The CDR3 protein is CASSTGTGSGANVLTF. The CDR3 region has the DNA TGTGCCAGCAGCACGGGGACAGGTTCTGGGGCCAACGTCCTGACTTTC.

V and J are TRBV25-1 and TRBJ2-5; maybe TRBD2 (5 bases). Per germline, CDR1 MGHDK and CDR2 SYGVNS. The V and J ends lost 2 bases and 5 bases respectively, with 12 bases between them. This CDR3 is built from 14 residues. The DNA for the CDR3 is TGTGCCAGCAGTGAAATCCTGGGAGCGGAGACCCAGTACTTC. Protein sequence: CASSEILGAETQYF.

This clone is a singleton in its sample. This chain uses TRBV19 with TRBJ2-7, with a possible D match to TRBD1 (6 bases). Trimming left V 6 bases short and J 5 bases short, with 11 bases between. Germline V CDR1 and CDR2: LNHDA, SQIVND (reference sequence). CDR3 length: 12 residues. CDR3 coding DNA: TGTGCCAGTAGCCGACAGGCGAACGAGCAGTACTTC. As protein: CASSRQANEQYF.

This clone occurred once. The CDR3 DNA follows: TGTGCCAGCAGTGTTTATCGGGAGCAGTACTTC. It translates to CASSVYREQYF. V is TRBV6-1 and J is TRBJ2-7; D gene uncertain. Trimming pared 4 bases from V and 7 bases from J, leaving 8 bases between. In germline, CDR1 is MNHNS, CDR2 SASEGT. This CDR3 comprises 11 residues.

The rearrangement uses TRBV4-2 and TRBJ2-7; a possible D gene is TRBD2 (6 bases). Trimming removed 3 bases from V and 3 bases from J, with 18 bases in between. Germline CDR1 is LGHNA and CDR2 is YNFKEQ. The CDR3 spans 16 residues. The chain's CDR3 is CASSHIGSGEGYEQYF. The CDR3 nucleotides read TGTGCCAGCAGCCACATAGGGTCGGGAGAGGGCTACGAGCAGTACTTC.

This chain's CDR3 is CASSPRGLTATDTQYF. Written as DNA, the CDR3 is TGTGCCAGTAGCCCCCGGGGACTAACCGCCACAGATACGCAGTATTTT. V is TRBV13 and J is TRBJ2-3; 7 nucleotides line up with TRBD2. J lost 2 bases, V lost 9 bases, and 14 bases had no gene match. Per the germline V gene, CDR1 is PRHDT and CDR2 is FYEKMQ (reference sequence). This CDR3 comprises 16 residues.

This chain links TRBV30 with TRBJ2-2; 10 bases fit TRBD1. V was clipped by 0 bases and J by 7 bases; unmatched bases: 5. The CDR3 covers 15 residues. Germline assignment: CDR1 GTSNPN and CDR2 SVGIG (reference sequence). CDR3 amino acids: CAWSVGGQGFGELFF. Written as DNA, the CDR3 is TGTGCCTGGAGTGTAGGGGGACAGGGGTTCGGGGAGCTGTTTTTT.

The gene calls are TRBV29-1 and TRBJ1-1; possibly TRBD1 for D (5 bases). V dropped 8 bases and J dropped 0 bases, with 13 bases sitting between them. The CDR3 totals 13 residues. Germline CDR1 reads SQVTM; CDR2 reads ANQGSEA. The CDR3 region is CSSGGSMNTEAFF. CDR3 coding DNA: TGCAGCTCCGGGGGGTCCATGAACACTGAAGCTTTCTTT. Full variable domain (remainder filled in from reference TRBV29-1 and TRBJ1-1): SAVISQKPSRDICQRGTSLTIQCQVDSQVTMMFWYRQQPGQSLTLIATANQGSEATYESGFVIDKFPISRPNLTFSTLTVSNMSPEDSSIYLCSSGGSMNTEAFFGQGTRLTVV.

CDR3 loop: CASSIWLGEETQYF. The CDR3 nucleotides are TGTGCCAGTAGTATTTGGCTAGGGGAAGAGACCCAGTACTTC. The J gene is TRBJ2-5, the V gene TRBV19, with a possible D match to TRBD1 (5 bases). Trimming shortened V by 3 bases and J by 3 bases, and 11 bases separated the two germline ends. CDR1 LNHDA and CDR2 SQIVND come from the germline V gene (reference sequence). The CDR3 spans 14 residues.

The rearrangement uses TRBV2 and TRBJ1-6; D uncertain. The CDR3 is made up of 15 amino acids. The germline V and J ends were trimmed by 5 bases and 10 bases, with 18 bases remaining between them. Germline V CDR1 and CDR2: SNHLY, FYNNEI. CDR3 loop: CASSQVRVRGSPLHF. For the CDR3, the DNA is TGTGCCAGCAGTCAAGTAAGGGTTCGTGGGTCACCCCTCCACTTT.

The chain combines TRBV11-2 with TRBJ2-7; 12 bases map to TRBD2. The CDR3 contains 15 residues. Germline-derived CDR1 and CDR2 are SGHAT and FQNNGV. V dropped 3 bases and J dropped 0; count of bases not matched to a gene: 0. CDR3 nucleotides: TGTGCCAGCAGCTTGACTAGCGGGAGCTCCTACGAGCAGTACTTC. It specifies CASSLTSGSSYEQYF. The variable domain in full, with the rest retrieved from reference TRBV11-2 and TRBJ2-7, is EAGVAQSPRYKIIEKRQSVAFWCNPISGHATLYWYQQILGQGPKLLIQFQNNGVVDDSQLPKDRFSAERLKGVDSTLKIQPAKLEDSAVYLCASSLTSGSSYEQYFGPGTRLTVT.

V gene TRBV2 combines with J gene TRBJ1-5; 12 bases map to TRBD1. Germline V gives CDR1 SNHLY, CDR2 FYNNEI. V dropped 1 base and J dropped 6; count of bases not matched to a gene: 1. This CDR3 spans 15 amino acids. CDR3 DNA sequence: TGTGCCAGCAGTGAAGGGGGACAGGGGGCTCAGCCCCAGCATTTT. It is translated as CASSEGGQGAQPQHF.

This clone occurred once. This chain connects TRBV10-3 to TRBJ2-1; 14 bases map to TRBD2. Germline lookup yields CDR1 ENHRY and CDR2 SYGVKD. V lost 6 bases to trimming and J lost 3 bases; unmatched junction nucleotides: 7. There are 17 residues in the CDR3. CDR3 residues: CAIRGTSGGPVYNEQFF. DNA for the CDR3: TGTGCCATCAGGGGGACTAGCGGGGGCCCTGTCTACAATGAGCAGTTCTTC.